This entry describes one TCR beta chain. Its cognate antigen is unknown. Method: immunoSEQ multiplex PCR; TCRdb's copy keeps in-frame clones and lacks some. Of around 28,000 clones listed, about two thirds are singletons. Losses at the gene ends were 1 base for V and 2 bases for J; bases not matched to a gene: 4. CDR1 is SGHTA, CDR2 FQGNSA, per germline. The CDR3 has 15 residues. These data belong to a study of STAT5B mutations in CD4+ large granular lymphocyte leukemia. Notes on the study in general: Main leukemic clonotypes were patient-specific, but under 30% appeared at low frequency elsewhere.

The sequenced sample consisted of CD4+ T cells from blood buffy coats. The genes are TRBV7-2 and TRBJ1-2; 7 bases agree with TRBD1. This TCR was recovered from a human donor in good health. This CDR3 is CASSLVPGGNYGYTF. For the CDR3, the DNA is TGTGCCAGCAGCTTAGTCCCAGGGGGGAACTATGGCTACACCTTC.